This entry features one T cell receptor (beta chain) sequence. The repertoire was sequenced with immunoSEQ multiplex PCR; TCRdb's copy has only in-frame clones and lacks some. The sample carries approximately 300,000 clones, roughly 90% recorded once. The data belong to a study of blood T cell repertoires in COVID-19. The germline V gene has CDR1 MNHEY and CDR2 SVGAGI. V lost 7 bases to trimming and J lost 5 bases, with 18 bases between them. The length of the CDR3 is 14 residues. In terms of age and location, participants ranged from roughly 18 to 90 years and lived in about 25 US areas. The clonotype comes from a man in his sixties who had recovered from COVID-19. This rearrangement joins TRBV6-5 to TRBJ2-7; possible D gene TRBD2, 6 bases. The source material was PBMCs or T cells enriched from blood (not recorded which). For the CDR3, the DNA is TGTGCCAGCACCCAGGGAGGAGTCAGGGACGAGCAGTACTTC. It translates to CASTQGGVRDEQYF.